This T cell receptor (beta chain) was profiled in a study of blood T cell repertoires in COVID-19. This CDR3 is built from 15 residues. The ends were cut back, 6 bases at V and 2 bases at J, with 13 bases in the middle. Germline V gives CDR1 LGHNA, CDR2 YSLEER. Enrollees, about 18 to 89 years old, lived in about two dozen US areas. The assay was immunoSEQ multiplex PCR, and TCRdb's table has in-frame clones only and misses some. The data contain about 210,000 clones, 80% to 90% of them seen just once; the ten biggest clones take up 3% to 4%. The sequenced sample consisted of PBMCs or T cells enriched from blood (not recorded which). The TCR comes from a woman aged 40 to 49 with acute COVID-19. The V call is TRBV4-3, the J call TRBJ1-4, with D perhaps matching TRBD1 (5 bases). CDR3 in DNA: TGCGCCAGCAGTCGACAGTTTGTGACTAATGAAAAACTGTTTTTT. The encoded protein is CASSRQFVTNEKLFF.